The present T cell receptor beta chain was sequenced within a study of PD-1 blockade in classical Hodgkin lymphoma. Germline CDR1 is SNHLY and CDR2 is FYNNEI. Losses at the gene ends were 7 bases for V and 5 bases for J; bases not matched to a gene: 8. The CDR3 has 13 amino acids. Each and every patient relapsed after autologous stem cell transplantation, and patients got differing brentuximab vedotin exposure. Points on this clone: No antigen is known for it.

The study, taken as a whole, reports: Baseline diversity was lower in partial responders and progressors than complete responders. By C4D1, diversity of CD4+ TCRs had risen significantly, whereas that of CD8+ TCRs had not. What drove the repertoire differences, possibly disease activity or prior therapy, has not been defined.

Produced via immunoSEQ multiplex PCR; TCRdb's table is partial and in-frame only. Among about 59,000 clones listed, roughly 90% were seen once. V gene TRBV2 combines with J gene TRBJ2-7; 7 nucleotides agree with TRBD1. The source material was peripheral blood mononuclear cells (PBMCs), sampled at baseline. The clonotype originates from a human donor with classical Hodgkin lymphoma. The CDR3: CASKPRGFDEQYF. DNA for the CDR3: TGTGCCAGCAAACCCAGGGGGTTTGACGAGCAGTACTTC.